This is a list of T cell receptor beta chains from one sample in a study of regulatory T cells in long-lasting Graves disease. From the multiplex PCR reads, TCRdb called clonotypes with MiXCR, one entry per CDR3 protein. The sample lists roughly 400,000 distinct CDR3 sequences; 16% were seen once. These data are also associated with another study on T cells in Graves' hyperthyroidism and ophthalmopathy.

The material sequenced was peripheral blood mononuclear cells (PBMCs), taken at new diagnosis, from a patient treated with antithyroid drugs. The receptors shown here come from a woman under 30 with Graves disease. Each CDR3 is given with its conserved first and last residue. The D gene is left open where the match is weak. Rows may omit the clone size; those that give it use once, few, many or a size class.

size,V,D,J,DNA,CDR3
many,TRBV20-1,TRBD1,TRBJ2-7,TGCAGTGCTAGAGAGGGACAGGGGATCTACGAGCAGTACTTC,CSAREGQGIYEQYF
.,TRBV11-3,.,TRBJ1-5,TGCATAGGAGCAGGGAATCAGCCCCAGCATTTT,CIGAGNQPQHF
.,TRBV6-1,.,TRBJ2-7,TGTGCCAGCACCGACTGGGCTAGAGCGTCCTACGAGCAGTACTTC,CASTDWARASYEQYF
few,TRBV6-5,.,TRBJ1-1,TGTGCCAGCAGTTACTCGAGAGTGGCTGAAGCTTTCTTT,CASSYSRVAEAFF
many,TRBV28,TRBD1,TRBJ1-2,TGTGCCAGCAGGCTCTCGGGACAGGGTGGAGGCTACACCTTC,CASRLSGQGGGYTF
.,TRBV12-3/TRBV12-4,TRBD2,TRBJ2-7,TGTGCCAGCAGTTCTCAGCGGGAGGTTTACGAGCAGTACTTC,CASSSQREVYEQYF
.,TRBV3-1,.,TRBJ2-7,TGTGCCAGCAGCCCGGGCAGGCGAACCTACGAGCAGTACTTC,CASSPGRRTYEQYF
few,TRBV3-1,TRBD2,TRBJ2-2,TGTGCCAGCAGCCAACCTGGACTAGCGGGAGCCATAACCGGGGAGCTGTTTTTT,CASSQPGLAGAITGELFF
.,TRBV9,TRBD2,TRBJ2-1,TGTGCCGCTCCGGCTAGCGGGGGTAATGAGCAGTTCTTC,CAAPASGGNEQFF
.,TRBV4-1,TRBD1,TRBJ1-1,TGCGCCAGCAGCCAGCCGCTCAGGGGGCAGATGACTGAAGCTTTCTTT,CASSQPLRGQMTEAFF
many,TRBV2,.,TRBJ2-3,TGTGCCAGCATGTTGGTTAGCGCCACAGATACGCAGTATTTT,CASMLVSATDTQYF
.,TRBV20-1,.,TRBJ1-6,TGCAGTGCTAGTGTGAATTCACCCCTCCACTTT,CSASVNSPLHF
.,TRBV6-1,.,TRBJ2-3,TGTGCCAGCAGTACCCCGGGTCCATCGGCCCCGCAGTATTTT,CASSTPGPSAPQYF
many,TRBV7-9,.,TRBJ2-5,TGTGCCAGCAGCTTAGTAGGCAGGGGCGACCAAGAGACCCAGTACTTC,CASSLVGRGDQETQYF
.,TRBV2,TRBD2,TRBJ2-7,TGTGCCAGCAGTGATGTGGCGGGAGGAGTGCAGTACTTC,CASSDVAGGVQYF
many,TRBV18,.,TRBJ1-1,TGTGCCAGCTCACCATACCAGGGCTTCGTCACTGAAGCTTTCTTT,CASSPYQGFVTEAFF
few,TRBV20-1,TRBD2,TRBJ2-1,TGCAGTGCTAGATCGTTGGGCGGGGCTAGCGGGAGTTCCTACAATGAGCAGTTCTTC,CSARSLGGASGSSYNEQFF
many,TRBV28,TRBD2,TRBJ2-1,TGTGCCAGCAGTACTTCCGCCGTAACCCGTGACACTGCGGGAGTCTTCAATGAGCAGTTCTTC,CASSTSAVTRDTAGVFNEQFF
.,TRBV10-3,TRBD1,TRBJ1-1,TGTGCCATCAGTGACCGACAGGGGCGGAGTGAAGCTTTCTTT,CAISDRQGRSEAFF
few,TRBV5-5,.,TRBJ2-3,TGTGCCAGCAGCCCTTCCAACACAGATACGCAGTATTTT,CASSPSNTDTQYF
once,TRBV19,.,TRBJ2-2,TGTGCCACGCTCAGGGAGAACACCGGGGAGCTGTTTTTT,CATLRENTGELFF
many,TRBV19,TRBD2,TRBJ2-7,TGTGCCAGTAGTACGGGACTATCCTCCTACGAGCAGTACTTC,CASSTGLSSYEQYF
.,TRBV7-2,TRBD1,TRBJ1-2,TGTGCCAGCAGCGTCAAGGACAGGGGAGTGGTTGGCTACACCTTC,CASSVKDRGVVGYTF
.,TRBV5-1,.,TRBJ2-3,TGCGCCAGCAGCTTGGCAGGGGAAGCAGATACGCAGTATTTT,CASSLAGEADTQYF
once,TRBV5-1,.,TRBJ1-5,TGCGCCAGCAGCTTGGGTCTTGGGGGCCCCGATCAGCCCCAGCATTTT,CASSLGLGGPDQPQHF
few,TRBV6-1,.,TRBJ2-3,TGTGCCAGCAGTGAAGTGGGAGTAGATACGCAGTATTTT,CASSEVGVDTQYF
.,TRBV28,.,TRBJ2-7,TGTGCCAGCAGCATTAGGCGGACCTCCTACGAGCAGTACTTC,CASSIRRTSYEQYF
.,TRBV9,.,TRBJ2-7,TGTGCCAGCAGCGTAGCGGCAGGGTGGGAGCAGTACTTC,CASSVAAGWEQYF
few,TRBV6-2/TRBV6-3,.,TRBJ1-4,TGTGCCAGCAGGGCGACAGGATCTGAAAAACTGTTTTTT,CASRATGSEKLFF
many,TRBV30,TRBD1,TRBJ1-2,TGTGCCTGGGCGGACAGGGCGGATGGCTACACCTTC,CAWADRADGYTF
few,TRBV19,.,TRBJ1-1,TGTGCCAGTAGTATAGGAGCAGGGTCTAATGAAGCTTTCTTT,CASSIGAGSNEAFF
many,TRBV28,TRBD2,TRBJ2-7,TGTGCCAGTAGTACCCGGACTAGCGGGAGCTCCTACGAGCAGTACTTC,CASSTRTSGSSYEQYF
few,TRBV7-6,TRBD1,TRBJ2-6,TGTGCCTCGGGACAGGTCTCTGGGGCCAACGTCCTGACTTTC,CASGQVSGANVLTF
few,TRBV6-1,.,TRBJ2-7,TGTGCCAGCAGCCACCAACTACGGCAGCACTTC,CASSHQLRQHF
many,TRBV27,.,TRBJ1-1,TGTGCCAGCAGTTTGACGGAAATGAACACTGAAGCTTTCTTT,CASSLTEMNTEAFF
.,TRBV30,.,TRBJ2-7,TGTGCCTGGAGCGCAGGCCTTCCGGCGTACGAGCAGTACTTC,CAWSAGLPAYEQYF
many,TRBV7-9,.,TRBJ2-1,TGTGCCAGCAGCTTCGTGGAGGCCAATGAGCAGTTCTTC,CASSFVEANEQFF